This entry describes one T cell receptor beta chain. The data derive from a study of beta chain features in type 1 diabetes. Every isolated RNA sample was fully reverse transcribed, so sequencing captured expressed TCRB transcripts. Only in-frame clones appear in the TCRdb table, and some are missing; sequencing was by immunoSEQ multiplex PCR. Of 120,000 to 150,000 clones in the sample, around 51% were seen once. CDR1 and CDR2 (germline): SGHTA, FQGTGA. This CDR3 is built from 13 residues. Trimming pared 1 base from V and 6 bases from J, leaving 10 bases between. The V call is TRBV7-3, the J call TRBJ2-7, with D possibly being TRBD2 (5 bases). The sample taken for sequencing was Tregs from blood. The source of this sequence is a man between 18 and 35 years old in good health. The CDR3 protein is CASSLMGGSEQYF. The CDR3 bases are TGTGCCAGCAGCTTAATGGGCGGGTCCGAGCAGTACTTC.